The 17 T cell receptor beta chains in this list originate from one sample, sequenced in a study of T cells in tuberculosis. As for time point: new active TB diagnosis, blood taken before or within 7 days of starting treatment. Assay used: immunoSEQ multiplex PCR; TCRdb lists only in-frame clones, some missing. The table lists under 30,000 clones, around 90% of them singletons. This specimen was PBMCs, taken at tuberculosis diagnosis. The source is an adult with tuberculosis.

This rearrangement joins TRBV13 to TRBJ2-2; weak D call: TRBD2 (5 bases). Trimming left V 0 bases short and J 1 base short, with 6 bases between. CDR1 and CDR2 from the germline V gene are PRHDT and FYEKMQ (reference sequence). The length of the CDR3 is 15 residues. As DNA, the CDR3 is TGTGCCAGCAGCTTAGGCCGGGGGAACACCGGGGAGCTGTTTTTT. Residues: CASSLGRGNTGELFF.

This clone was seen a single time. This CDR3 is CASSFREGVGDTQYF. The CDR3 DNA follows: TGCGCCAGCAGCTTCAGAGAGGGAGTGGGAGATACGCAGTATTTT. V is TRBV5-1 and J is TRBJ2-3; weak D call: TRBD2 (5 bases). Trimming pared 2 bases from V and 5 bases from J, leaving 15 bases between. The CDR3 extends over 15 amino acids. Per the germline V gene, CDR1 is SGHRS and CDR2 is YFSETQ.

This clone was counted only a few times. CDR3 amino acids: CASGLVPAPGQDNSPLHF. CDR3 coding DNA: TGTGCTAGTGGTTTGGTACCTGCTCCGGGACAAGACAATTCACCCCTCCACTTT. The genes are TRBV12-5 and TRBJ1-6; maybe TRBD1 (6 bases). This CDR3 is built from 18 residues. Deletions cut 0 bases from V and 7 bases from J, with 19 bases between. Germline CDR1 LGHNT, CDR2 FRNRAP.

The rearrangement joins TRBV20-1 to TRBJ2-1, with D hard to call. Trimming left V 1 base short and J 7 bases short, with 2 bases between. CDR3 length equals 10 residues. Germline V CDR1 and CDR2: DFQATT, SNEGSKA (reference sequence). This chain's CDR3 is CSARANEQFF. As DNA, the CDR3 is TGCAGTGCTAGAGCGAATGAGCAGTTCTTC.

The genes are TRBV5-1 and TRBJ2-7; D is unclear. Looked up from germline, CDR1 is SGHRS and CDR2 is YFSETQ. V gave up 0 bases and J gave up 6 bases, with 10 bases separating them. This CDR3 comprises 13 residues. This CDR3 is CASSLGLPSEQYF. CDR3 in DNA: TGCGCCAGCAGCTTGGGCCTTCCCAGCGAGCAGTACTTC.

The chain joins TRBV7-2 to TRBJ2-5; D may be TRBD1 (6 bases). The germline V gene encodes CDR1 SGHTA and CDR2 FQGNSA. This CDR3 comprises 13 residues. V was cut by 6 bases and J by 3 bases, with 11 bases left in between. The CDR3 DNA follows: TGTGCCAGCAGGACGTACAGGGAAGAGACCCAGTACTTC. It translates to CASRTYREETQYF.

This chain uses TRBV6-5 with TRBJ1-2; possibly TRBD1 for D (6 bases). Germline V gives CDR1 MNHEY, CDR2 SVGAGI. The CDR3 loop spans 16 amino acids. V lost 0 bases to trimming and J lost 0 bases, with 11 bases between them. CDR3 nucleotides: TGTGCCAGCAGTTACTCGGGGGCAGAGACTAACTATGGCTACACCTTC. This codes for CASSYSGAETNYGYTF.

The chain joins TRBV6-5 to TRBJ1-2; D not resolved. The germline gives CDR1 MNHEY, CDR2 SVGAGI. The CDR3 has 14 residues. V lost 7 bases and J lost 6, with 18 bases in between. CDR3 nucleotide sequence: TGTGCCAGCAAGCTACCCTACAGATCAAATGGCTACACCTTC. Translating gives CASKLPYRSNGYTF.

CDR3 DNA sequence: TGTGCCAGCAGCCTGAGGGACAGGGGAACCGGGGAGCTGTTTTTT. Amino acids: CASSLRDRGTGELFF. The rearrangement uses TRBV9 and TRBJ2-2, with TRBD1 matching 10 bases. V shed 4 bases and J 5 bases; nucleotides not matched to a gene: 5. This CDR3 is 15 amino acids long. Germline-derived CDR1 and CDR2 are SGDLS and YYNGEE.

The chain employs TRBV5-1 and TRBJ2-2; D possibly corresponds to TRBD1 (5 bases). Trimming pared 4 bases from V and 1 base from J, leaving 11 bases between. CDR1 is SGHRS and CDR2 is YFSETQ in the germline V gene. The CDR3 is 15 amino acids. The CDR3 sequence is CASSTGFLNTGELFF. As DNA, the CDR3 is TGCGCCAGCAGCACAGGTTTTCTGAACACCGGGGAGCTGTTTTTT.

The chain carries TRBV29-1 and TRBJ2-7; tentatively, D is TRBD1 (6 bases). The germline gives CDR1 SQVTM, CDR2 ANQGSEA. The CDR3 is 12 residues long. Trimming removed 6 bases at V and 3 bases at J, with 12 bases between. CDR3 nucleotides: TGCAGCGTCGGACAGCCACACTACGAGCAGTACTTC. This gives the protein CSVGQPHYEQYF.

The CDR3, as DNA: TGTGCCACCAGCAGAGATCCGGGGGATACGCAGTATTTT. The encoded protein is CATSRDPGDTQYF. This chain connects TRBV15 to TRBJ2-3; TRBD2 might be the D (5 bases). CDR1 and CDR2 from the germline V gene are LNHNV and YYDKDF (reference sequence). The CDR3 contains 13 residues. V lost 0 bases to trimming and J lost 6 bases, with 7 bases between them.

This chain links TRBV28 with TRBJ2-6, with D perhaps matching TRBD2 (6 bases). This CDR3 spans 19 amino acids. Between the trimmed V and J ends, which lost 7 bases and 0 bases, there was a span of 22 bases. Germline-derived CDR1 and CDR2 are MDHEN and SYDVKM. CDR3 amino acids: CASTSIPGTPGSGANVLTF. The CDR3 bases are TGTGCCAGCACCTCCATCCCCGGGACTCCGGGCTCTGGGGCCAACGTCCTGACTTTC. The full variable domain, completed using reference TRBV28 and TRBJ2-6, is DVKVTQSSRYLVKRTGEKVFLECVQDMDHENMFWYRQDPGLGLRLIYFSYDVKMKEKGDIPEGYSVSREKKERFSLILESASTNQTSMYLCASTSIPGTPGSGANVLTFGAGSRLTVL.

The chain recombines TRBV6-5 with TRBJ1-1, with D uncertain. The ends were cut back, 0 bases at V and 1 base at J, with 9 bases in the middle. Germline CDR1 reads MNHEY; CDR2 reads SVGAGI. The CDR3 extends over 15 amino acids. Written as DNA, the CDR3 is TGTGCCAGCAGTTACTCTCAGGTGGGGAACACTGAAGCTTTCTTT. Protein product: CASSYSQVGNTEAFF.

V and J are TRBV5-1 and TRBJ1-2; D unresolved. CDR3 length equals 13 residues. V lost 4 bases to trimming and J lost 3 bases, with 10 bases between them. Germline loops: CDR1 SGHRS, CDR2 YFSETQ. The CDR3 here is CASSGTVDYGYTF. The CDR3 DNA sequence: TGCGCCAGCAGCGGTACGGTTGACTATGGCTACACCTTC.

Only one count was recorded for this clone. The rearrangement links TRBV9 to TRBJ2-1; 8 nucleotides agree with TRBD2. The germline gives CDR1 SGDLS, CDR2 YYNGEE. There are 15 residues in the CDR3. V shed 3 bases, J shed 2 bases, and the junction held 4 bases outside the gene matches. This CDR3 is CASSETGGAYNEQFF. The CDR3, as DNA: TGTGCCAGCAGCGAAACGGGAGGGGCCTACAATGAGCAGTTCTTC.

In DNA form, the CDR3 reads TGCAGCGTTGAAGATCTGACAGGGGTAGAAAGGGGGCACAATGAGCAGTTCTTC. It encodes CSVEDLTGVERGHNEQFF. The chain combines TRBV29-1 with TRBJ2-1; TRBD1 matches 8 bases. V lost 0 bases, J lost 5 bases, and 15 bases stayed unmatched. The germline V gene has CDR1 SQVTM and CDR2 ANQGSEA. The CDR3 runs to 18 residues.